A selection of T cell receptor beta chains follows, all from one sample in a study of blood T cell repertoires in COVID-19. This table comes from immunoSEQ multiplex PCR, and its TCRdb copy is limited to in-frame clones, with some not included. The top ten hold about 0.7% of the sample, which has a few hundred thousand clones, 88% seen once. The sequencing input was peripheral blood. These receptors all come from a human donor in a cohort sampled during active COVID-19. Each CDR3 is given with its conserved first and last residue. D genes are given only for firm matches. Where a row states a size, it is once, few, many or the class of an expanded clone; other rows omit it.

j_call,clone_size,d_call,v_call,cdr3_nt,cdr3_aa
TRBJ2-7,.,.,TRBV14,TGTGCCAGCAGCCACGGGTCCTACGAGCAGTACTTC,CASSHGSYEQYF
TRBJ1-1,few,.,TRBV5-1,TGCGCCAGCAGCTTGAACCAGTACACTGAAGCTTTCTTT,CASSLNQYTEAFF
TRBJ1-4,.,.,TRBV5-1,TGCGCCAGCAGCTTGACGCCCGGGACTAATGAAAAACTGTTTTTT,CASSLTPGTNEKLFF
TRBJ2-7,.,.,TRBV4-3,TGCGCCAGCAGCCAAGCATATGGCGGGAGCAGGGGCTACGAGCAGTACTTC,CASSQAYGGSRGYEQYF
TRBJ2-7,.,.,TRBV7-9,TGTGCCAGCAGCCTCGACCTTCGACAGGCAAGGCAGTACTTC,CASSLDLRQARQYF
TRBJ1-2,.,.,TRBV29-1,TGCAGCGTTGAAGGACCTGGAGGAGGTGGCTACACCTTC,CSVEGPGGGGYTF
TRBJ2-5,.,TRBD2,TRBV9,TGTGCCAGCAGCGTTACTAGCGGGGGTCAAGAGACCCAGTACTTC,CASSVTSGGQETQYF
TRBJ2-1,.,.,TRBV4-3,TGCGCCAGCAGCCAAGATAAACCCTGGCCACAGCGGGCCTACAATGAGCAGTTCTTC,CASSQDKPWPQRAYNEQFF
TRBJ2-7,.,TRBD1,TRBV27,TGTGCCAGCAGATCGACAGGGTACGAGCAGTACTTC,CASRSTGYEQYF
TRBJ2-7,.,.,TRBV6-2/TRBV6-3,TGTGCCAGCAGTTACCGTACAGGGTCCTACGAGCAGTACTTC,CASSYRTGSYEQYF
TRBJ2-1,.,TRBD2,TRBV6-6,TGTGCCAGCACTTGGGGGACTAGCCGTAACAATGAGCAGTTCTTC,CASTWGTSRNNEQFF
TRBJ2-7,once,TRBD2,TRBV6-2/TRBV6-3,TGTGCCAGCAGTTACGGGGGGACTAGCGGCGACGAGCAGTACTTC,CASSYGGTSGDEQYF
TRBJ2-7,.,.,TRBV6-2/TRBV6-3,TGTGCCAGCAGTTACCCGACAGCTTCCTACGAGCAGTACTTC,CASSYPTASYEQYF
TRBJ2-6,.,.,TRBV18,TGTGCCAGCTCACCCTCGGGGAGGTCTACAGGGGCCAACGTCCTGACTTTC,CASSPSGRSTGANVLTF
TRBJ1-5,.,.,TRBV6-2/TRBV6-3,TGTGCCAGCAGCCGCGCGGACTCGAGTTGGGTGGAGCCCCAGCATTTT,CASSRADSSWVEPQHF
TRBJ1-2,.,TRBD1,TRBV3-1/TRBV3-2,TGTGCCAGCAGCCAAGCTAGTACAGGGGGCTCGATTGGCTACACCTTC,CASSQASTGGSIGYTF
TRBJ2-7,.,.,TRBV7-8,TGTGCCAGCAGCTCTCGGTACGAGCAGTACTTC,CASSSRYEQYF
TRBJ1-1,.,.,TRBV7-9,TGTGCCAGCAGCCCCGGGTGGGGGGGCACTGAAGCTTTCTTT,CASSPGWGGTEAFF
TRBJ2-1,.,.,TRBV28,TGTGCCAGCAGTCCGCTCCCCGCCCCCGGGAGCGAGAATGAGCAGTTCTTC,CASSPLPAPGSENEQFF
TRBJ1-1,.,TRBD1,TRBV7-2,TGTGCCAGCAGCTTAGCTTTCGCAGGGGGCTTAAGTACTGAAGCTTTCTTT,CASSLAFAGGLSTEAFF
TRBJ1-1,.,TRBD1,TRBV5-1,TGCGCCAGCAGCTTAAGGGGGCCACGCACTGAAGCTTTCTTT,CASSLRGPRTEAFF
TRBJ1-2,.,.,TRBV3-1/TRBV3-2,TGTGCCAGCAGCCAATCTCCGGGAGGAAACTATGGCTACACCTTC,CASSQSPGGNYGYTF
TRBJ1-2,.,TRBD1,TRBV5-4,TGTGCCAGCAGTTGGACAGGGGGGAGGTATGGCTACACCTTC,CASSWTGGRYGYTF
TRBJ1-2,.,.,TRBV29-1,TGCAGCGTTGAAGACGGGAACTATGGCTACACCTTC,CSVEDGNYGYTF
TRBJ1-2,.,TRBD1,TRBV11-2,TGTGCCAGCAGCTTAGCGGGACAGGGGACTAACTATGGCTACACCTTC,CASSLAGQGTNYGYTF
TRBJ2-7,once,.,TRBV29-1,TGCAGCGTCCCCAGAGGGGGCGAGCAGTACTTC,CSVPRGGEQYF
TRBJ2-1,.,TRBD1,TRBV9,TGTGCCAGCAGCGCTGGACAGGGGGGCTACAATGAGCAGTTCTTC,CASSAGQGGYNEQFF
TRBJ1-2,.,TRBD1,TRBV5-6,TGTGCCAGCAGCTTCTGGACAGGGGTGTTTGGCTACACCTTC,CASSFWTGVFGYTF
TRBJ1-1,.,.,TRBV7-9,TGTGCCAGCAGCTTAGCAGGGGAGGGCACTGAAGCTTTCTTT,CASSLAGEGTEAFF
TRBJ1-1,.,.,TRBV6-2/TRBV6-3,TGTGCCAGCAGTTACTCTCAGGGTTTAGCCGTCGACACTGAAGCTTTCTTT,CASSYSQGLAVDTEAFF
TRBJ2-5,.,.,TRBV7-2,TGTGCCAGCGACTATTTGGAGACCCAGTACTTC,CASDYLETQYF
TRBJ1-5,.,.,TRBV9,TGTGCCAGCAGCGTAGAGGCCGGCGGTCAGCCCCAGCATTTT,CASSVEAGGQPQHF
TRBJ1-2,.,TRBD1,TRBV7-2,TGTGCCAGCAGCCACGGACAGGGGCTAGTGGGAGGCTACACCTTC,CASSHGQGLVGGYTF
TRBJ1-6,.,TRBD1,TRBV5-1,TGCGCCAGCAGCTCCAGGGGGAGCTCACCCCTCCACTTT,CASSSRGSSPLHF
TRBJ1-4,.,.,TRBV5-6,TGTGCCAGCAGGGGGCAGTTAGATGAAAAACTGTTTTTT,CASRGQLDEKLFF
TRBJ2-7,.,TRBD2,TRBV25-1,TGTGCCAGCAGGTGGGGGGGCTACGAGCAGTACTTC,CASRWGGYEQYF
TRBJ1-1,.,.,TRBV6-5,TGTGCCAGCAGTTTACAAGGCGGTGGCACTGAAGCTTTCTTT,CASSLQGGGTEAFF
TRBJ2-3,.,.,TRBV7-9,TGTGCCAGCAGCCCCGTCGGGAGTTGGGAAGATACGCAGTATTTT,CASSPVGSWEDTQYF
TRBJ2-1,few,TRBD2,TRBV5-4,TGTGCCAGCAGCTTGAATGGACTAGCTAGTGAGCAGTTCTTC,CASSLNGLASEQFF
TRBJ1-6,.,.,TRBV30,TGTGCCTGGAACCGGGATTATAATTCACCCCTCCACTTT,CAWNRDYNSPLHF
TRBJ1-1,.,.,TRBV6-1,TGTGCCAGCAGTGAACCAAAATTAAGGTGCGGGTTTCGCGACACTGAAGCTTTCTTT,CASSEPKLRCGFRDTEAFF
TRBJ2-7,.,TRBD1,TRBV19,TGTGCCAGTAGTACCGACAGGGATGGGTCCTACGAGCAGTACTTC,CASSTDRDGSYEQYF
TRBJ2-3,.,TRBD1,TRBV19,TGTGCCAGTAGTTCGACAGGGTTGGCAGATACGCAGTATTTT,CASSSTGLADTQYF
TRBJ2-7,.,.,TRBV12-1,TGTGCCATCACACAGGCGGGACTAGCGGGAGAAGTCGTCCGGTACGAGCAGTACTTC,CAITQAGLAGEVVRYEQYF
TRBJ2-5,.,TRBD1,TRBV5-1,TGCGCCAGCAGCTCCACAGGGGGCGCAAGCCAAGAGACCCAGTACTTC,CASSSTGGASQETQYF
TRBJ1-1,.,.,TRBV7-2,TGTGCCAGCAGCTTATCCTCTCGGGGGGCGTTTGTGAACACTGAAGCTTTCTTT,CASSLSSRGAFVNTEAFF
TRBJ1-1,.,TRBD1,TRBV5-1,TGCGCCAGCAAATCCTGGACAGGGGCTGAGAACACTGAAGCTTTCTTT,CASKSWTGAENTEAFF
TRBJ1-1,.,.,TRBV30,TGTGCCTGGACCGGACTGCTGATGAACACTGAAGCTTTCTTT,CAWTGLLMNTEAFF
TRBJ2-7,.,TRBD1,TRBV25-1,TGTGCCAGCAGTACAGGACAGGGGACCTACGAGCAGTACTTC,CASSTGQGTYEQYF
TRBJ2-1,once,.,TRBV3-1/TRBV3-2,TGTGCCAGCAGCCTCATAGACTCCGCCTACAATGAGCAGTTCTTC,CASSLIDSAYNEQFF